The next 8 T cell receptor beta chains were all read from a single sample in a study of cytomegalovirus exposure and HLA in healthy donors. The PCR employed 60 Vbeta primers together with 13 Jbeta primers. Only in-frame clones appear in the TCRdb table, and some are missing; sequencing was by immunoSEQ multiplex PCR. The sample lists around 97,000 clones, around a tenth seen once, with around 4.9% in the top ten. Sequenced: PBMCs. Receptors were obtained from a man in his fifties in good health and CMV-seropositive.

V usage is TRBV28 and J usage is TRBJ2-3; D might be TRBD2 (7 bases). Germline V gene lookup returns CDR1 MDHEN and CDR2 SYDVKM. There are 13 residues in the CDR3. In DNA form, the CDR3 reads TGTGCTGGGGGCGGGAGTCCCACAGATACGCAGTATTTT. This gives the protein CAGGGSPTDTQYF.

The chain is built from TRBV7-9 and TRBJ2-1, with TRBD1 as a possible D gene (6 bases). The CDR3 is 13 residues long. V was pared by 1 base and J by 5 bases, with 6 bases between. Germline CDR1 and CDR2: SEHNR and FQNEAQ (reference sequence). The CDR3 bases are TGTGCCAGCAGCTTAGGGGGGCACAATGAGCAGTTCTTC. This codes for CASSLGGHNEQFF.

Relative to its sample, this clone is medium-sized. CDR3 amino acids: CASSPRSGYEQYF. As DNA, the CDR3 is TGTGCCAGCAGCCCCCGCAGCGGGTACGAGCAGTACTTC. The J gene is TRBJ2-7, the V gene TRBV7-9, with D maybe TRBD2 (6 bases). Per the germline V gene, CDR1 is SEHNR and CDR2 is FQNEAQ (reference sequence). The CDR3 is 13 amino acids. Trimming took off 5 bases at V and 4 bases at J, with 12 bases between the two ends.

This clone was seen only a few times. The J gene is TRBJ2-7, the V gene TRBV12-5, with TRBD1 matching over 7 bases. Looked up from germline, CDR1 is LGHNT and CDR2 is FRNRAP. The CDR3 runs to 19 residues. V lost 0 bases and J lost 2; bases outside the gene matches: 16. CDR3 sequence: CASGLVPRWQGDVAYEQYF. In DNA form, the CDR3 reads TGTGCTAGTGGTTTGGTACCCCGGTGGCAGGGGGATGTAGCCTACGAGCAGTACTTC.

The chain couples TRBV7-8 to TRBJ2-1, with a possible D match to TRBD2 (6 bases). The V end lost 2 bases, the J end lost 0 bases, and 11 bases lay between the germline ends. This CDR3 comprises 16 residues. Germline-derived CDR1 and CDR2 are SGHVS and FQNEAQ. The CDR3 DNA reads TGTGCCAGCAGCTTATGGGGGGATAGCTCCTACAATGAGCAGTTCTTC. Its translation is CASSLWGDSSYNEQFF.

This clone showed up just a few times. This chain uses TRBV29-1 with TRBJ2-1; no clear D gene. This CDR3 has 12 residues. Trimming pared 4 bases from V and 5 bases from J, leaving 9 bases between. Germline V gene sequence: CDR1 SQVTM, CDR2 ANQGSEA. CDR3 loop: CSVVHSDNEQFF. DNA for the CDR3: TGCAGCGTTGTTCACTCGGACAATGAGCAGTTCTTC.

The CDR3 DNA reads TGCAGCGTGCTCCGGGACAGGGGCACAGATACGCAGTATTTT. Translated: CSVLRDRGTDTQYF. This chain links TRBV29-1 with TRBJ2-3; 9 nucleotides align to TRBD1. Looked up from germline, CDR1 is SQVTM and CDR2 is ANQGSEA. There are 14 residues in the CDR3. V lost 6 bases, J lost 1 base, and 5 bases stayed unmatched.

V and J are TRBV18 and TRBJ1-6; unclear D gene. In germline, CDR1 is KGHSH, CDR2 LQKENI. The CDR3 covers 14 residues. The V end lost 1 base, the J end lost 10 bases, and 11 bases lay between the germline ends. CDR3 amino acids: CASSPQGVRSPLHF. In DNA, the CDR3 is TGTGCCAGCTCACCACAGGGAGTGCGCTCACCCCTCCACTTT.